This paragraph reports one T cell receptor (beta chain). Its target is unknown. The donors, healthy adults who were HIV-negative, had experienced no recent acute infections or vaccinations. This CDR3 is built from 13 residues. The V and J ends lost 11 bases and 5 bases, in that order; junction bases with no gene match: 9. CDR1 MNHEY and CDR2 SVGAGI come from the germline V gene. Deep was the level at which the assay was run. Repertoires were generated with immunoSEQ multiplex PCR, while TCRdb's copy carries only in-frame clones and drops some. Here the sample spans about 2.3 million clones, just under 95% being singletons. This sample was taken from a study of shared clonotypes between healthy human individuals. Study context: CD4 naive and memory got three plates each, CD8 naive two, CD8 memory one.

Study outcomes and limitations: Naive subsets typically showed greater estimated richness than memory subsets.

The sample consisted of naive CD4+ T cells from PBMCs. Described subset: CD45RA+ positively selected. V and J are TRBV6-5 and TRBJ1-1; 9 bases align to TRBD1. The origin of this receptor is a man aged 18 to 30 in good health. Some clones in this sample may be carry-over from other donors' samples. The CDR3 nucleotides are TGTGCCTCCACAGGGGGCGCGAGAACTGAAGCTTTCTTT. This translates into CASTGGARTEAFF.